This T cell receptor (beta chain) originates from a study of shared clonotypes between healthy human individuals. Study-wide background: Contributing individuals were two females and three males aged 18 to 49. The study, taken as a whole, reports: Even with large depth, rarefaction showed that sorted-subset sequencing was incomplete.

The authors' processing: ImmunoSEQ output held junction-only sequences without quality scores, so filtering differed. Profiled with immunoSEQ multiplex PCR; TCRdb holds only in-frame clones, not every one. V, J and clone size were drawn from that table, and D and trimming were deduced from the DNA. The sample holds approximately 1,500,000 clones, approximately 98% seen once. With regard to this clone: Its target is unknown.

The study drew all its donors from Caucasian adults living in Nashville, Tennessee. Germline V gene sequence: CDR1 SNHLY, CDR2 FYNNEI. CDR3 length: 16 amino acids. Trimming took 2 bases from V and 1 from J, leaving 12 bases between them. The receptor was derived from a man aged 25-45 years in good health. The sample comprised naive CD4+ T cells sorted from blood. This sample's subset: CD45RA+ positively selected. V and J are TRBV2 and TRBJ1-3, with D hard to call. This CDR3 reads CASSERFPGSGNTIYF. The CDR3 DNA sequence: TGTGCCAGCAGTGAAAGGTTTCCCGGGTCTGGAAACACCATATATTTT. The full variable domain, in which reference TRBV2 and TRBJ1-3 provide the parts outside the CDR3, is EPEVTQTPSHQVTQMGQEVILRCVPISNHLYFYWYRQILGQKVEFLVSFYNNEISEKSEIFDDQFSVERPDGSNFTLKIRSTKLEDSAMYFCASSERFPGSGNTIYFGEGSWLTVV.